These T cell receptor beta chains were read from a single sample in a study of post-analysis software for immune sequencing data. TCRdb re-called the PCR reads with MiXCR, one entry per CDR3 protein. The sample holds 380,000 or so distinct CDR3 sequences, roughly 30% seen once. The sequencing input was blood. The receptor set was obtained from a girl aged 5-17 years with multiple sclerosis. The CDR3 runs from the conserved cysteine through the conserved F or W. D genes are given only for firm matches. Expanded clones get a size class; other rows say once, few or many, or leave the size out.

v_call: TRBV29-1
clone_size: NA
d_call: NA
j_call: TRBJ2-5
cdr3_length: 15
cdr3_aa: CSVEYERTLQETQYF
cdr3_nt: TGCAGCGTTGAATATGAGAGGACCCTACAAGAGACCCAGTACTTC

v_call: TRBV7-9
clone_size: NA
d_call: TRBD1
j_call: TRBJ1-4
cdr3_length: 13
cdr3_aa: CASSGTGHEKLFF
cdr3_nt: TGTGCCAGCAGCGGGACAGGGCATGAAAAACTGTTTTTT

v_call: TRBV4-1
clone_size: NA
d_call: NA
j_call: TRBJ1-5
cdr3_length: 13
cdr3_aa: CASSQEMGQPQHF
cdr3_nt: TGCGCAAGCAGCCAAGAGATGGGTCAGCCCCAGCATTTT

v_call: TRBV29-1
clone_size: NA
d_call: NA
j_call: TRBJ1-2
cdr3_length: 13
cdr3_aa: CSASGGVDYGYTF
cdr3_nt: TGCAGTGCATCCGGGGGAGTGGACTATGGCTACACCTTC

v_call: TRBV5-1
clone_size: few
d_call: TRBD2
j_call: TRBJ2-5
cdr3_length: 16
cdr3_aa: CASSLMVAGTQETQYF
cdr3_nt: TGCGCCAGCAGCCTGATGGTAGCGGGGACTCAAGAGACCCAGTACTTC

v_call: TRBV27
clone_size: NA
d_call: NA
j_call: TRBJ1-5
cdr3_length: 13
cdr3_aa: CASSVTPNQPQHF
cdr3_nt: TGTGCCAGCAGTGTTACCCCCAATCAGCCCCAGCATTTT

v_call: TRBV12-3/TRBV12-4
clone_size: NA
d_call: NA
j_call: TRBJ2-1
cdr3_length: 17
cdr3_aa: CASSPWGAGASYNEQFF
cdr3_nt: TGTGCCAGCAGTCCTTGGGGGGCAGGGGCCTCCTACAATGAGCAGTTCTTC

v_call: TRBV29-1
clone_size: once
d_call: NA
j_call: TRBJ2-2
cdr3_length: 14
cdr3_aa: CSAAGRVNTGELFF
cdr3_nt: TGCAGCGCCGCTGGGAGAGTGAACACCGGGGAGCTGTTTTTT

v_call: TRBV6-5
clone_size: once
d_call: NA
j_call: TRBJ1-2
cdr3_length: 16
cdr3_aa: CASSPQDSLANYGYTF
cdr3_nt: TGTGCCAGCAGTCCCCAGGACAGCCTTGCTAACTATGGCTACACCTTC

v_call: TRBV29-1
clone_size: NA
d_call: NA
j_call: TRBJ1-4
cdr3_length: 13
cdr3_aa: CSVVGGTNEKLFF
cdr3_nt: TGCAGCGTTGTCGGGGGGACTAATGAAAAACTGTTTTTT

v_call: TRBV20-1
clone_size: few
d_call: TRBD1
j_call: TRBJ2-1
cdr3_length: 16
cdr3_aa: CSAHRLGGLTYNEQFF
cdr3_nt: TGCAGTGCCCACAGGCTAGGGGGCCTTACCTACAATGAGCAGTTCTTC

v_call: TRBV7-9
clone_size: few
d_call: NA
j_call: TRBJ2-5
cdr3_length: 15
cdr3_aa: CASSLVETYQETQYF
cdr3_nt: TGTGCCAGCAGCTTAGTTGAGACTTACCAAGAGACCCAGTACTTC

v_call: TRBV20-1
clone_size: NA
d_call: NA
j_call: TRBJ2-1
cdr3_length: 14
cdr3_aa: CSARGPPRDNEQFF
cdr3_nt: TGCAGTGCTAGAGGACCCCCCCGGGACAATGAGCAGTTCTTC

v_call: TRBV3-1
clone_size: NA
d_call: TRBD1
j_call: TRBJ2-5
cdr3_length: 15
cdr3_aa: CASSPGQGKVETQYF
cdr3_nt: TGTGCCAGCAGCCCCGGACAGGGTAAGGTGGAGACCCAGTACTTC

v_call: TRBV5-1
clone_size: NA
d_call: NA
j_call: TRBJ2-2
cdr3_length: 13
cdr3_aa: CASSPLAPGELFF
cdr3_nt: TGCGCCAGCAGCCCCCTCGCTCCCGGGGAGCTGTTTTTT

v_call: TRBV12-3/TRBV12-4
clone_size: NA
d_call: NA
j_call: TRBJ2-2
cdr3_length: 12
cdr3_aa: CASRAPPGELFF
cdr3_nt: TGTGCCAGCAGGGCGCCGCCCGGGGAGCTGTTTTTT

v_call: TRBV4-1
clone_size: NA
d_call: NA
j_call: TRBJ1-2
cdr3_length: 14
cdr3_aa: CASSPAQGDYGYTF
cdr3_nt: TGCGCCAGCAGCCCCGCCCAGGGCGACTATGGCTACACCTTC

v_call: TRBV7-8
clone_size: NA
d_call: NA
j_call: TRBJ2-5
cdr3_length: 15
cdr3_aa: CASSYRATYEETQYF
cdr3_nt: TGTGCCAGCAGCTATAGAGCGACTTACGAAGAGACCCAGTACTTC

v_call: TRBV3-1
clone_size: few
d_call: NA
j_call: TRBJ2-5
cdr3_length: 15
cdr3_aa: CASSQGSGGLETQYF
cdr3_nt: TGTGCCAGCAGCCAGGGGAGTGGGGGCTTGGAGACCCAGTACTTC

v_call: TRBV6-1
clone_size: NA
d_call: NA
j_call: TRBJ2-7
cdr3_length: 12
cdr3_aa: CASSQTRYEQYF
cdr3_nt: TGTGCCAGCAGTCAAACTCGGTACGAGCAGTACTTC

v_call: TRBV7-9
clone_size: NA
d_call: NA
j_call: TRBJ2-1
cdr3_length: 15
cdr3_aa: CASSSSGGGNNEQFF
cdr3_nt: TGTGCCAGCAGCTCCTCCGGAGGGGGGAACAATGAGCAGTTCTTC

v_call: TRBV4-1
clone_size: NA
d_call: TRBD1
j_call: TRBJ1-4
cdr3_length: 18
cdr3_aa: CASSQPSGRGQGSEKLFF
cdr3_nt: TGCGCCAGCAGCCAACCCTCGGGCAGGGGACAGGGAAGTGAAAAACTGTTTTTT

v_call: TRBV2
clone_size: few
d_call: NA
j_call: TRBJ1-2
cdr3_length: 17
cdr3_aa: CASSRQVGWGSNYGYTF
cdr3_nt: TGTGCCAGCAGCCGACAGGTGGGGTGGGGTTCTAACTATGGCTACACCTTC

v_call: TRBV10-3
clone_size: NA
d_call: NA
j_call: TRBJ2-2
cdr3_length: 15
cdr3_aa: CAISESTANTGELFF
cdr3_nt: TGTGCCATCAGTGAGTCGACTGCGAACACCGGGGAGCTGTTTTTT

v_call: TRBV10-3
clone_size: NA
d_call: NA
j_call: TRBJ1-1
cdr3_length: 12
cdr3_aa: CAISESVGEAFF
cdr3_nt: TGTGCCATCAGTGAGTCGGTGGGAGAAGCTTTCTTT

v_call: TRBV7-6
clone_size: NA
d_call: NA
j_call: TRBJ1-1
cdr3_length: 13
cdr3_aa: CASTPGQNTEAFF
cdr3_nt: TGTGCCAGCACCCCGGGACAGAACACTGAAGCTTTCTTT

v_call: TRBV7-2
clone_size: NA
d_call: NA
j_call: TRBJ2-7
cdr3_length: 16
cdr3_aa: CASSLEVQGVNGEQYF
cdr3_nt: TGTGCCAGCAGCTTAGAGGTTCAGGGCGTGAATGGCGAGCAGTACTTC

v_call: TRBV7-9
clone_size: NA
d_call: NA
j_call: TRBJ1-2
cdr3_length: 14
cdr3_aa: CASSYRQALYGYTF
cdr3_nt: TGTGCCAGCAGCTACCGACAGGCCCTCTATGGCTACACCTTC

v_call: TRBV7-2
clone_size: NA
d_call: TRBD2
j_call: TRBJ2-1
cdr3_length: 12
cdr3_aa: CASSSGGLAAFF
cdr3_nt: TGTGCCAGCAGCTCGGGGGGACTGGCCGCGTTCTTC

v_call: TRBV2
clone_size: NA
d_call: NA
j_call: TRBJ1-2
cdr3_length: 12
cdr3_aa: CASSEWNYGYTF
cdr3_nt: TGTGCCAGCAGTGAATGGAACTATGGCTACACCTTC

v_call: TRBV7-2
clone_size: NA
d_call: NA
j_call: TRBJ2-7
cdr3_length: 12
cdr3_aa: CAGRLAGDEQYF
cdr3_nt: TGTGCCGGCAGGCTCGCCGGGGACGAGCAGTACTTC

v_call: TRBV7-9
clone_size: few
d_call: TRBD1
j_call: TRBJ2-1
cdr3_length: 18
cdr3_aa: CASSLGDRGTGPYNEQFF
cdr3_nt: TGTGCCAGCAGCTTAGGAGATCGCGGGACAGGGCCCTACAATGAGCAGTTCTTC

v_call: TRBV5-1
clone_size: few
d_call: NA
j_call: TRBJ2-1
cdr3_length: 14
cdr3_aa: CASSLDGESNEQFF
cdr3_nt: TGCGCCAGCAGCTTGGATGGGGAGTCTAATGAGCAGTTCTTC

v_call: TRBV27
clone_size: NA
d_call: TRBD2
j_call: TRBJ2-1
cdr3_length: 15
cdr3_aa: CASILVSGGCNEQFF
cdr3_nt: TGTGCCAGCATTCTAGTTAGCGGGGGGTGCAATGAGCAGTTCTTC

v_call: TRBV29-1
clone_size: few
d_call: TRBD1
j_call: TRBJ2-3
cdr3_length: 13
cdr3_aa: CSVKGTGTDTQYF
cdr3_nt: TGCAGCGTTAAAGGGACAGGCACAGATACGCAGTATTTT

v_call: TRBV7-9
clone_size: NA
d_call: TRBD1
j_call: TRBJ2-5
cdr3_length: 14
cdr3_aa: CASSPGQGWVEQYF
cdr3_nt: TGTGCCAGCAGCCCCGGACAGGGGTGGGTGGAGCAGTACTTC

v_call: TRBV4-2
clone_size: NA
d_call: NA
j_call: TRBJ1-2
cdr3_length: 14
cdr3_aa: CASSHDLVNYGYTF
cdr3_nt: TGTGCCAGCAGCCACGACCTAGTCAACTATGGCTACACCTTC

v_call: TRBV12-3/TRBV12-4
clone_size: NA
d_call: TRBD2
j_call: TRBJ2-3
cdr3_length: 14
cdr3_aa: CASTQSGVTDTQYF
cdr3_nt: TGTGCCAGCACCCAGAGCGGGGTCACAGATACGCAGTATTTT

v_call: TRBV12-3/TRBV12-4
clone_size: many
d_call: NA
j_call: TRBJ2-1
cdr3_length: 15
cdr3_aa: CASSPRGRSYNEQFF
cdr3_nt: TGTGCCAGCAGTCCCCGAGGTAGGTCCTACAATGAGCAGTTCTTC

v_call: TRBV14
clone_size: few
d_call: TRBD2
j_call: TRBJ2-3
cdr3_length: 18
cdr3_aa: CASSQGLAEILSTDTQYF
cdr3_nt: TGTGCCAGCAGCCAAGGACTAGCGGAGATTCTGAGCACAGATACGCAGTATTTT

v_call: TRBV20-1
clone_size: NA
d_call: NA
j_call: TRBJ2-7
cdr3_length: 13
cdr3_aa: CSASAPGPYEQYF
cdr3_nt: TGCAGTGCTAGTGCCCCGGGGCCCTACGAGCAGTACTTC

v_call: TRBV7-8
clone_size: NA
d_call: TRBD2
j_call: TRBJ2-3
cdr3_length: 18
cdr3_aa: CASSLRTSGGAEADTQYF
cdr3_nt: TGTGCCAGCAGCTTACGGACTAGCGGGGGGGCCGAGGCAGATACGCAGTATTTT

v_call: TRBV6-1
clone_size: few
d_call: NA
j_call: TRBJ2-1
cdr3_length: 16
cdr3_aa: CASSARGTLIYNEQFF
cdr3_nt: TGTGCCAGCAGTGCCCGGGGAACCCTTATTTACAATGAGCAGTTCTTC

v_call: TRBV11-2
clone_size: many
d_call: TRBD1
j_call: TRBJ2-7
cdr3_length: 18
cdr3_aa: CASSPTDRGKRSSYEQYF
cdr3_nt: TGTGCCAGCAGCCCCACGGACAGGGGAAAAAGAAGCTCCTACGAGCAGTACTTC

v_call: TRBV29-1
clone_size: few
d_call: NA
j_call: TRBJ1-2
cdr3_length: 10
cdr3_aa: CSVGGNGYTF
cdr3_nt: TGCAGCGTTGGGGGTAATGGCTACACCTTC